The clone carrying this T cell receptor (beta chain) was seen ten or more times. Antigen specificity is unknown. TCRdb used MiXCR to reprocess the 5' RACE reads, holding one entry per CDR3 protein. The sample yields about 67,000 distinct CDR3 sequences, about 9% seen once. The data belong to a study of early T cells in non-severe SARS-CoV-2 infection. Overall study results and limits: VDJdb matching favored anti-spike CD8 responses, missing private and CD4 specificities.

Germline values: CDR1 MGHDK, CDR2 SYGVNS. V was cut by 8 bases and J by 3 bases, with 5 bases left in between. The CDR3 loop spans 11 amino acids. V and J are TRBV25-1 and TRBJ2-1; D gene ambiguous. Sequenced here: whole blood, sampled at baseline. This TCR came from an adult who was a healthcare worker with PCR-confirmed SARS-CoV-2 infection or an uninfected control (not recorded which). CDR3 loop: CASGSYNEQFF. Here the CDR3 DNA reads TGTGCCAGCGGCAGCTACAATGAGCAGTTCTTC.